Below, one T cell receptor beta chain is given with its context. This specimen comes from a study of shared clonotypes between healthy human individuals. Libraries were prepared by immunoSEQ multiplex PCR; TCRdb keeps only in-frame clonotypes and omits some of them. The sample consists of about 680,000 clones, around 67% of them appearing once. The V gene's germline CDR1 is SGDLS and CDR2 YYNGEE. V was trimmed by 4 bases and J by 8 bases, leaving 25 bases between them. CDR3 length: 17 amino acids. The chain couples TRBV9 to TRBJ2-1, with D maybe TRBD2 (7 bases). Sequencing was performed on memory CD4+ T cells sorted from blood. The subset was: CD45RA-negative fraction. The source is a woman aged 30 to 39 in good health. DNA of the CDR3: TGTGCCAGCAGCCTGGGCCGGGGGGCGCCCGATGACTATGAGCAGTTCTTC. As protein: CASSLGRGAPDDYEQFF.